What follows is one T cell receptor (beta chain) and its context. As for time point: pretreatment peripheral blood. This sample was included in a study of PD-L1 blockade in urothelial cancer. Clones were sequenced by immunoSEQ multiplex PCR, and TCRdb holds only the in-frame ones, with some missing. The table includes some 45,000 clones, 70% to 90% detected once. Trimming removed 3 bases from V and 6 bases from J, with 19 bases in between. CDR3 length: 15 amino acids. CDR1 and CDR2 (germline): SGDLS, YYNGEE. Sequenced here: PBMCs, sampled around atezolizumab (anti-PD-L1) treatment. The chain has TRBV9 and TRBJ2-7, with TRBD1 as a possible D gene (6 bases). This sequence was found in a donor older than 35 with urothelial cancer. Here the CDR3 reads CASSALGAATSEQYF. CDR3 sequence (DNA): TGTGCCAGCAGCGCCCTGGGGGCTGCCACCTCCGAGCAGTACTTC.